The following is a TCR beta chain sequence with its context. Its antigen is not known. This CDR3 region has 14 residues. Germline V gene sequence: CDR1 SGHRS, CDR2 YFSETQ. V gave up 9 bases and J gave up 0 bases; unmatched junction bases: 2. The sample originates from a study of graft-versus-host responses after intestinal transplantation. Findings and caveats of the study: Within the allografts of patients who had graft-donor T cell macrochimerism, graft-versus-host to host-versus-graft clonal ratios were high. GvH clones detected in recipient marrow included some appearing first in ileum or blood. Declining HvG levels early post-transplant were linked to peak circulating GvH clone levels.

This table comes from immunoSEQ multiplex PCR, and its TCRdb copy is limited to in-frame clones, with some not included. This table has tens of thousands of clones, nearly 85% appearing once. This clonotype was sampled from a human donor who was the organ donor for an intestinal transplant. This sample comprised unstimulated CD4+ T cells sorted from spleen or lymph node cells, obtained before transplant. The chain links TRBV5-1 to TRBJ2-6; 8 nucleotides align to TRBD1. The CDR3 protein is CATGQGSGANVLTF. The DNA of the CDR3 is TGCGCCACAGGACAGGGCTCTGGGGCCAACGTCCTGACTTTC.